The 9 T cell receptor beta chains in this list originate from one sample, sequenced in a study of CD8+ T cells in alopecia areata. Extracted RNA was reverse transcribed into cDNA, the sequencing template. Profiling relied on immunoSEQ multiplex PCR, and the TCRdb table lists in-frame clones only, not all of them. This table has fewer than 200,000 clones, 50% to 60% appearing once. Sample: CD4+ T cells sorted from blood, taken at week 0. The receptors were sampled from a human donor with alopecia areata.

This sequence joins TRBV6-5 and TRBJ1-2, with D uncertain. Germline V gene sequence: CDR1 MNHEY, CDR2 SVGAGI. Trimming took 6 bases from V and 4 from J, leaving 15 bases between them. The CDR3 runs 14 residues. The CDR3 loop reads CASSPRRVSYGYTF. CDR3 in DNA: TGTGCCAGCAGCCCACGGCGCGTTAGCTATGGCTACACCTTC.

This sequence joins TRBV27 and TRBJ2-1; the match to TRBD2 covers 7 bases. Trimming removed 3 bases from V and 4 bases from J; junction bases left unmatched: 9. The germline V gene has CDR1 MNHEY and CDR2 SMNVEV (reference sequence). The CDR3 runs to 16 residues. The CDR3 here is CASSFSSGVAYNEQFF. The CDR3 DNA is TGTGCCAGCAGTTTCTCCAGCGGGGTTGCGTACAATGAGCAGTTCTTC.

This clone was seen more than once but under ten times. The CDR3 is CASSLLQGNNEQFF. The CDR3 DNA reads TGCGCCAGCAGCCTTCTACAGGGGAACAATGAGCAGTTCTTC. The rearrangement links TRBV5-1 to TRBJ2-1; TRBD1 aligns across 7 bases. With 4 bases clipped from V and 5 bases from J, the junction kept 6 bases outside the gene matches. The CDR3 extends over 14 amino acids. Germline V lookup: CDR1 SGHRS, CDR2 YFSETQ. The full variable domain, in which reference TRBV5-1 and TRBJ2-1 provide the parts outside the CDR3, is KAGVTQTPRYLIKTRGQQVTLSCSPISGHRSVSWYQQTPGQGLQFLFEYFSETQRNKGNFPGRFSGRQFSNSRSEMNVSTLELGDSALYLCASSLLQGNNEQFFGPGTRLTVL.

V usage is TRBV5-1 and J usage is TRBJ2-4, with D possibly being TRBD2 (5 bases). CDR1 and CDR2 from the germline V gene are SGHRS and YFSETQ. Trimming took 0 bases from V and 9 from J, leaving 13 bases between them. This CDR3 is 14 amino acids long. CDR3 DNA sequence: TGCGCCAGCAGCTTGGTCGGGGATGATGCCATTCAGTACTTC. Its translation: CASSLVGDDAIQYF.

The chain carries TRBV7-9 and TRBJ1-5; no clear D. The CDR3 totals 13 residues. Germline V gene data show CDR1 as SEHNR and CDR2 as FQNEAQ (reference sequence). Trimming left V 2 bases short and J 5 bases short, with 7 bases between. CDR3 nucleotides: TGTGCCAGCAGCTTATCCGGGGATCAGCCCCAGCATTTT. Translation gives CASSLSGDQPQHF.

The chain has TRBV5-6 and TRBJ1-4, with D possibly matching TRBD1 (6 bases). The CDR3 totals 14 residues. The V end lost 3 bases, the J end lost 6 bases, and 12 bases lay between the germline ends. Germline CDR1 SGHDT, CDR2 YYEEEE. CDR3 coding DNA: TGTGCCAGCAGCTCAACAGGGATCCATGAAAAACTGTTTTTT. This codes for CASSSTGIHEKLFF. The full variable domain, with the rest looked up from reference TRBV5-6 and TRBJ1-4, is DAGVTQSPTHLIKTRGQQVTLRCSPKSGHDTVSWYQQALGQGPQFIFQYYEEEERQRGNFPDRFSGHQFPNYSSELNVNALLLGDSALYLCASSSTGIHEKLFFGSGTQLSVL.

The sample holds a few counts of this clone. V gene TRBV11-2 combines with J gene TRBJ2-4; D unclear. Trimming shortened V by 0 bases and J by 2 bases, and 5 bases separated the two germline ends. CDR3 length: 14 amino acids. The germline CDR1 and CDR2 sequences are SGHAT and FQNNGV. The CDR3 DNA sequence: TGTGCCAGCAGCTTAGATGGGTCCAAAAACATTCAGTACTTC. This encodes CASSLDGSKNIQYF.

The V call is TRBV18, the J call TRBJ1-2; D unresolved. Germline V CDR1 and CDR2: KGHSH, LQKENI. Trimming left V 2 bases short and J 4 bases short, with 11 bases between. The CDR3 consists of 14 residues. The CDR3 nucleotides are TGTGCCAGCTCACCATCGGAAGGTCCCTATGGCTACACCTTC. It is translated as CASSPSEGPYGYTF.

A word on this clone: In the same sample, other DNA sequences code for this CDR3. The chain recombines TRBV10-3 with TRBJ2-2; D is unclear. The CDR3 consists of 14 residues. Trimming removed 2 bases from V and 0 bases from J, with 4 bases in between. Germline loops: CDR1 ENHRY, CDR2 SYGVKD. CDR3 loop: CAISEQTNTGELFF. CDR3 DNA: TGTGCCATCAGTGAGCAAACGAACACCGGGGAGCTGTTTTTT.